Each of the 27 T cell receptor beta chains below was sequenced from the same sample in a study of blood T cell repertoires in COVID-19. Clones were sequenced by immunoSEQ multiplex PCR, and TCRdb holds only the in-frame ones, with some missing. The profile covers about 310,000 clones, with 90% appearing a single time and around 0.98% taken by the ten largest. The specimen sequenced was peripheral blood. These TCRs come from a woman aged 40 to 55 with COVID-19, enrolled during active disease.

This sequence joins TRBV7-8 and TRBJ2-1, with 7 bases matching TRBD2. CDR3 length: 15 residues. Looked up from germline, CDR1 is SGHVS and CDR2 is FQNEAQ. Losses at the gene ends were 2 bases for V and 5 bases for J; bases not matched to a gene: 6. The CDR3 DNA reads as TGTGCCAGCAGCTTATCGTCCCTAGCGGACAATGAGCAGTTCTTC. It codes for CASSLSSLADNEQFF.

The genes are TRBV27 and TRBJ1-1; 7 bases map to TRBD1. The CDR3 spans 16 residues. With 7 bases clipped from V and 3 bases from J, the junction kept 14 bases outside the gene matches. Germline CDR1 and CDR2: MNHEY and SMNVEV (reference sequence). The CDR3, as DNA: TGTGCCAGCAAGGGGGCAGGGTTTTCTGTGGACACTGAAGCTTTCTTT. Its protein is CASKGAGFSVDTEAFF.

The chain joins TRBV9 to TRBJ2-4, with D uncertain. Germline V gene lookup returns CDR1 SGDLS and CDR2 YYNGEE. The CDR3 has 15 amino acids. The V end was cut by 4 bases, the J end by 3 bases, with 14 bases between. CDR3 in DNA: TGTGCCAGCAGCCTCTATATTGAGGACAAAAACATTCAGTACTTC. Translating it yields CASSLYIEDKNIQYF.

The chain links TRBV6-5 to TRBJ1-2; D gene unclear. Trimming stripped 0 bases from V and 7 bases from J, with 9 bases between. The germline CDR1 and CDR2 sequences are MNHEY and SVGAGI. The CDR3 is 13 amino acids. Here the CDR3 reads CASSYSRDTGYTF. DNA of the CDR3: TGTGCCAGCAGTTACTCGCGCGATACTGGCTACACCTTC.

The rearrangement links TRBV25-1 to TRBJ2-2; 7 nucleotides agree with TRBD2. CDR3 length: 16 residues. The junction had 3 bases not matched to a gene; V was cut back by 1 base and J by 1 base. Looked up from germline, CDR1 is MGHDK and CDR2 is SYGVNS. CDR3 in DNA: TGTGCCAGCAGTGAATTGGGCGGGAGGAACACCGGGGAGCTGTTTTTT. Its protein is CASSELGGRNTGELFF.

V gene TRBV19 combines with J gene TRBJ1-1; tentative D call: TRBD1 (5 bases). This CDR3 is 15 amino acids long. The ends were cut back, 6 bases at V and 4 bases at J, with 18 bases in the middle. Germline CDR1 is LNHDA and CDR2 is SQIVND (reference sequence). The CDR3 DNA reads as TGTGCCAGTAGCAGGGCGGGGAATATGGGCACTGAAGCTTTCTTT. Translating gives CASSRAGNMGTEAFF.

The chain couples TRBV7-2 to TRBJ2-5, with D possibly being TRBD2 (5 bases). The J call may be faulty, since TRBJ2-7 better matches the DNA end. CDR3 length: 14 residues. CDR1 SGHTA and CDR2 FQGNSA come from the germline V gene. The CDR3 DNA reads TGTGCCAGCAGCTCTCAGAGGGCACACTACGAGCAGTACTTC. It specifies CASSSQRAHYEQYF.

The chain's CDR3 is CASSEERGQTNTGELFF. The CDR3 coding sequence is TGTGCCAGCAGTGAAGAAAGGGGACAGACGAACACCGGGGAGCTGTTTTTT. This chain uses TRBV2 with TRBJ2-2, with TRBD1 matching 7 bases. Germline loops: CDR1 SNHLY, CDR2 FYNNEI. The CDR3 length is 17 residues. The V segment lost 1 base and the J segment 0 bases; nucleotides outside the gene matches: 5. Full variable domain (missing parts from reference TRBV2 and TRBJ2-2): EPEVTQTPSHQVTQMGQEVILRCVPISNHLYFYWYRQILGQKVEFLVSFYNNEISEKSEIFDDQFSVERPDGSNFTLKIRSTKLEDSAMYFCASSEERGQTNTGELFFGEGSRLTVL.

This clone occurred many times. The genes are TRBV2 and TRBJ2-2; TRBD2 matches 8 bases. The V gene's germline CDR1 is SNHLY and CDR2 FYNNEI. The CDR3 sequence is 14 residues long. With V trimmed by 6 bases and J by 0 bases, 0 bases remained unmatched. The CDR3 DNA follows: TGTGCCAGCAGGGGACTAGCGAACACCGGGGAGCTGTTTTTT. Protein: CASRGLANTGELFF.

This chain joins TRBV4-3 and TRBJ1-6; unclear D gene. Germline CDR1 LGHNA, CDR2 YSLEER. V was cut by 0 bases and J by 11 bases, with 14 bases left in between. The CDR3 sequence is 15 residues long. The chain's CDR3 is CASSQDRGGSAPLHF. Written as DNA, the CDR3 is TGCGCCAGCAGCCAAGATCGGGGTGGGTCGGCACCCCTCCACTTT.

V and J are TRBV9 and TRBJ2-7; 8 nucleotides align to TRBD2. J was trimmed by 3 bases and V by 0 bases; bases with no gene match: 11. CDR3 length: 17 residues. The germline gives CDR1 SGDLS, CDR2 YYNGEE. The CDR3 sequence: CASSVDLGSGVLYEQYF. In DNA form, the CDR3 reads TGTGCCAGCAGCGTAGACCTCGGTAGCGGGGTTCTCTACGAGCAGTACTTC.

The rearrangement links TRBV11-1 to TRBJ1-1; tentative D call: TRBD1 (5 bases). The CDR3 loop spans 14 amino acids. The germline gives CDR1 SGHAT, CDR2 FQDESV (reference sequence). V was trimmed by 1 base and J by 4 bases, leaving 10 bases between them. The CDR3 loop is CASSLGRGSTEAFF. DNA of the CDR3: TGTGCCAGCAGCTTAGGTCGGGGGTCCACTGAAGCTTTCTTT. The full variable domain, its missing parts supplied by reference TRBV11-1 and TRBJ1-1, is EAEVAQSPRYKITEKSQAVAFWCDPISGHATLYWYRQILGQGPELLVQFQDESVVDDSQLPKDRFSAERLKGVDSTLKIQPAELGDSAMYLCASSLGRGSTEAFFGQGTRLTVV.

The count of this clone is one. The V gene is TRBV28, the J gene TRBJ1-2; D is perhaps TRBD1 (6 bases). The ends were cut back, 3 bases at V and 8 bases at J, with 13 bases in the middle. From germline, CDR1 is MDHEN and CDR2 SYDVKM. This CDR3 is built from 13 residues. The CDR3 region has the DNA TGTGCCAGCAGTTTGGGACAAATTTCGGGCTACACCTTC. It encodes CASSLGQISGYTF.

This clone was counted a single time. This chain links TRBV28 with TRBJ2-2; TRBD2 aligns across 9 bases. The CDR3 is 16 amino acids. Per germline, CDR1 MDHEN and CDR2 SYDVKM. V was clipped by 6 bases and J by 2 bases; unmatched bases: 7. CDR3 bases: TGTGCCAGCAGCTCCGCCGGGACTAGCAACACCGGGGAGCTGTTTTTT. Encoded protein: CASSSAGTSNTGELFF.

V is TRBV9 and J is TRBJ2-7, with D maybe TRBD2 (6 bases). Germline V gene sequence: CDR1 SGDLS, CDR2 YYNGEE. Trimming stripped 0 bases from V and 6 bases from J, with 10 bases between. CDR3 length: 13 amino acids. The DNA for the CDR3 is TGTGCCAGCAGCGTAGGGACTATCGGCGAGCAGTACTTC. Protein product: CASSVGTIGEQYF.

The chain links TRBV19 to TRBJ2-7; TRBD1 is a possible D gene (6 bases). CDR3 length equals 15 residues. Trimming removed 3 bases from V and 3 bases from J, with 15 bases in between. CDR1 LNHDA and CDR2 SQIVND come from the germline V gene (reference sequence). The CDR3 protein is CASSISGTPNYEQYF. In nucleotides, the CDR3 is TGTGCCAGTAGTATTTCCGGGACACCTAACTACGAGCAGTACTTC.

The chain joins TRBV5-1 to TRBJ1-5, with D possibly being TRBD1 (5 bases). CDR1 and CDR2 from the germline V gene are SGHRS and YFSETQ. Between the trimmed V and J ends, which lost 1 base and 6 bases, there was a span of 14 bases. The CDR3 totals 15 residues. The CDR3 DNA sequence: TGCGCCAGCAGCTTGAACGGAGGGACGGGTCAGCCCCAGCATTTT. It translates to CASSLNGGTGQPQHF.

J is TRBJ1-1 and V is TRBV25-1; D is undetermined. This CDR3 has 14 residues. V dropped 4 bases and J dropped 5 bases, with 14 bases sitting between them. Germline assignment: CDR1 MGHDK and CDR2 SYGVNS. CDR3 residues: CASSVEGARTEAFF. For the CDR3, the DNA is TGTGCCAGCAGTGTCGAGGGCGCCAGGACTGAAGCTTTCTTT.

This sequence joins TRBV7-8 and TRBJ1-1; 11 bases are a match to TRBD1. The V gene end was trimmed by 5 bases and the J gene end by 5 bases; junction bases not matched to a gene: 7. This CDR3 region has 15 residues. Germline CDR1 is SGHVS and CDR2 is FQNEAQ. CDR3 in amino acids: CASSIGQGAGTEAFF. The CDR3 coding sequence is TGTGCCAGCAGCATAGGACAGGGGGCTGGTACTGAAGCTTTCTTT. The complete variable domain, with remaining parts taken from reference TRBV7-8 and TRBJ1-1, reads GAGVSQSPRYKVAKRGQDVALRCDPISGHVSLFWYQQALGQGPEFLTYFQNEAQLDKSGLPSDRFFAERPEGSVSTLKIQRTQQEDSAVYLCASSIGQGAGTEAFFGQGTRLTVV.

The rearrangement joins TRBV15 to TRBJ2-7; 9 bases match TRBD2. In germline, CDR1 is LNHNV, CDR2 YYDKDF (reference sequence). This CDR3 is 13 amino acids long. V lost 7 bases to trimming and J lost 3 bases; unmatched junction nucleotides: 4. CDR3 sequence: CATTGGRDYEQYF. The CDR3 region has the DNA TGTGCCACCACCGGCGGGAGGGACTACGAGCAGTACTTC.

The rearrangement links TRBV19 to TRBJ2-3; 7 bases fit TRBD2. Germline-derived CDR1 and CDR2 are LNHDA and SQIVND (reference sequence). The trim removed 5 bases at V and 2 bases at J, leaving 4 bases unmatched. The CDR3 totals 14 residues. The CDR3, as DNA: TGTGCCAGTAGTGGTACTAGCGCCACAGATACGCAGTATTTT. This translates into CASSGTSATDTQYF.

As DNA, the CDR3 is TGTGCCAGCAGCTTAATGCTAGCGGGACAAAGCTCCTACAATGAGCAGTTCTTC. It encodes CASSLMLAGQSSYNEQFF. This chain links TRBV7-6 with TRBJ2-1; TRBD2 agrees at 9 bases. The CDR3 is 18 amino acids. Germline CDR1 SGHVS, CDR2 FNYEAQ. V lost 2 bases to trimming and J lost 0 bases; unmatched junction nucleotides: 8.

This chain's CDR3 is CAIRPGQGAATNEKLFF. The DNA of the CDR3 is TGTGCCATCAGACCAGGACAGGGGGCCGCAACTAATGAAAAACTGTTTTTT. The V gene is TRBV10-3, the J gene TRBJ1-4; 11 nucleotides line up with TRBD1. The CDR3 consists of 17 residues. Looked up from germline, CDR1 is ENHRY and CDR2 is SYGVKD. V shed 6 bases, J shed 0 bases, and the junction held 6 bases outside the gene matches.

J is TRBJ2-3 and V is TRBV29-1; 10 bases match TRBD1. CDR3 size: 14 residues. Trimming at V came to 7 bases and at J to 2 bases, leaving 6 bases not matched to a gene. The germline V gene encodes CDR1 SQVTM and CDR2 ANQGSEA. CDR3 in DNA: TGCAGCGCCATGGGACAGGGGTACACAGATACGCAGTATTTT. This encodes CSAMGQGYTDTQYF.

V gene TRBV9 combines with J gene TRBJ1-4; maybe TRBD1 (6 bases). Trimming removed 4 bases from V and 7 bases from J, with 23 bases in between. The CDR3 length is 17 residues. Germline CDR1 is SGDLS and CDR2 is YYNGEE. CDR3 nucleotide sequence: TGTGCCAGCAGCCCCCCATCTGGGACAACCTCGGGTGAAAAACTGTTTTTT. Translated, it gives CASSPPSGTTSGEKLFF.

The chain joins TRBV19 to TRBJ2-6, with TRBD1 as a possible D gene (5 bases). Germline V gives CDR1 LNHDA, CDR2 SQIVND (reference sequence). This CDR3 comprises 15 residues. Trimming stripped 6 bases from V and 2 bases from J, with 11 bases between. The CDR3 DNA is TGTGCCAGTAGCCCTGACAGAGCTGGGGCCAACGTCCTGACTTTC. Protein product: CASSPDRAGANVLTF.

The chain employs TRBV9 and TRBJ2-4; 8 nucleotides align to TRBD1. The CDR3 has 18 residues. CDR1 is SGDLS and CDR2 is YYNGEE in the germline V gene. V lost 4 bases and J lost 0; bases outside the gene matches: 12. CDR3 coding DNA: TGTGCCAGCAGCCCTCACAGGGGGGCGAATATAGCCAAAAACATTCAGTACTTC. Translation gives CASSPHRGANIAKNIQYF.